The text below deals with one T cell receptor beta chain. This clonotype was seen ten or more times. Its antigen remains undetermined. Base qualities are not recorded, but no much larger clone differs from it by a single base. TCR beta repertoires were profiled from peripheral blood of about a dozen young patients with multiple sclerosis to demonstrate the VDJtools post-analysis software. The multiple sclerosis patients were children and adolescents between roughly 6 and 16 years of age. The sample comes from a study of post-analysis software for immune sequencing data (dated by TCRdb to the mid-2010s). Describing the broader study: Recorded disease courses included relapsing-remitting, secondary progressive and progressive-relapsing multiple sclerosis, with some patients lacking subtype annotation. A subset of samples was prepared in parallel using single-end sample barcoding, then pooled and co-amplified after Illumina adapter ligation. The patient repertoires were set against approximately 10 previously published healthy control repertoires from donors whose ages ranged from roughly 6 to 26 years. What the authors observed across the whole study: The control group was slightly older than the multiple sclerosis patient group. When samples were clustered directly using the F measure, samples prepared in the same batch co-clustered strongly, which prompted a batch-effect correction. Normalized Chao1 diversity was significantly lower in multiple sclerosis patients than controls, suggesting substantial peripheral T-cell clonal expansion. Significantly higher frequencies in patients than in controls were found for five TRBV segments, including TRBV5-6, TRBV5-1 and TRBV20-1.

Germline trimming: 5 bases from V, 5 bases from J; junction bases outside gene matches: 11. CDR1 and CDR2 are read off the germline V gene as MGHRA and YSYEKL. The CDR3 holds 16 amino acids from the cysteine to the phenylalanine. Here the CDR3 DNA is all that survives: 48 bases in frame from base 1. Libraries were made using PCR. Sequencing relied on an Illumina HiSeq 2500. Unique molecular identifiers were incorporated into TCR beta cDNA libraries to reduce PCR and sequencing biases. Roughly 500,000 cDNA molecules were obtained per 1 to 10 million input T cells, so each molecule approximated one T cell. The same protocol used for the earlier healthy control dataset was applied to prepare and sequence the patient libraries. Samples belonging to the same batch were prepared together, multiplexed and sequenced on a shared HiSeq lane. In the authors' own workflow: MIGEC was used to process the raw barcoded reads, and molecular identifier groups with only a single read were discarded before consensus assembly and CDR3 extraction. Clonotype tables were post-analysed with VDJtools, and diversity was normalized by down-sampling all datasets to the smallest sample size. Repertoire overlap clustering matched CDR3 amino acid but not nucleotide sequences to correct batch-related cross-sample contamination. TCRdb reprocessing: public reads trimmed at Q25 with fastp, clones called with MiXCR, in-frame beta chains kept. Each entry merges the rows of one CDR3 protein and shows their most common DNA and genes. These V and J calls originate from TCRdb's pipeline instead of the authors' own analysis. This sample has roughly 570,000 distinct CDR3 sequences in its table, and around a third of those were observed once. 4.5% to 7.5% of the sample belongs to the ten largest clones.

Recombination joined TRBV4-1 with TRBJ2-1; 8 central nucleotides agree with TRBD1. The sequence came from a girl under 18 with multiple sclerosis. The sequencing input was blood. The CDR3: CASSLGQDRANNEQFF. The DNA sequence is TGCGCCAGCAGCTTAGGTCAGGACAGGGCAAACAATGAGCAGTTCTTC.